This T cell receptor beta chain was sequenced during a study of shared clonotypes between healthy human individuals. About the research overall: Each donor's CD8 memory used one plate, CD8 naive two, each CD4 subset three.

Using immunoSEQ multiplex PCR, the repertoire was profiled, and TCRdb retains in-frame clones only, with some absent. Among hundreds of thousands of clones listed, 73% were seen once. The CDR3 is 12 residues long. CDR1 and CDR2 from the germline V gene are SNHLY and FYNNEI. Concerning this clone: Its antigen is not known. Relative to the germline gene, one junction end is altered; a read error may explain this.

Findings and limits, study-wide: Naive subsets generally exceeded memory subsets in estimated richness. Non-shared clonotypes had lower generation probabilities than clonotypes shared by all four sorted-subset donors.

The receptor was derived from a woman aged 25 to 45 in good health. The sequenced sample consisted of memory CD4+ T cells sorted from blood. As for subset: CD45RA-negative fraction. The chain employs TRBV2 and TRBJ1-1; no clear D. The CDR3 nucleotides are TGTGCCAGCAGTGGATTGTATACTAGGTGGGTTTTT. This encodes CASSGLYTRWVF.